The present T cell receptor beta chain was sequenced within a study of CXCR3-negative and CXCR3-positive naive CD8 T cells (dated by TCRdb to between 2017 and 2020). Regarding the research as a whole: Roughly 140 million TRB reads were obtained in total, roughly 1.5 +/- 0.3 million reads per library. The diversity and physicochemical repertoire analyses included ten to eleven donors pooled from two independent experiments. TRBV-TRBJ cluster analysis included naive subsets from roughly 5 donors and memory cells from 3 donors.

Each CD8+ T cell subset was flow-sorted in triplicate, with 250,000 to 350,000 cells per subset placed directly into RLT lysis buffer. To exclude memory contaminants, naive CD8+ T cells were stringently defined as CD45RO-CCR7+CD27+CD95-. Standard density gradient centrifugation was used to isolate peripheral blood mononuclear cells from buffy coats. Naive CXCR3-negative and CXCR3-positive CD8+ T cells were flow-sorted using a FACSAria III. Total RNA was extracted from sorted cells with an RNeasy Mini Kit. Reads for this sample came from a NextSeq 550. The Human TCR Profiling Kit (MiLaboratory) was used to prepare UMI-labeled 5' RACE TRB cDNA libraries. cDNA synthesis used the entire amount of extracted RNA, and PCR amplification then used the entire amount of cDNA produced. Libraries were prepared in parallel using an identical number of PCR cycles. The authors' analysis ran thus. About 50,000 +/- 10,000 unique UMI-labeled TRB cDNA molecules per library were extracted with MIGEC and MiXCR, with at least two reads per UMI required. Each library averaged 40,000 +/- 10,000 functional in-frame TRB CDR3 nucleotide clonotypes without stop codons. After downsampling to 5000 UMI-labeled TRB molecules per sample, diversity metrics such as normalized Shannon-Wiener and Chao1 were calculated in VDJtools. VDJtools was used to calculate clonotype-size-weighted physicochemical properties of the central five CDR3 residues, namely interaction energy, strength, volume and Kidera factor 4. TCRdb reprocessed the reads and provides one entry for every CDR3 protein sequence; no DNA is given. These V and J calls originate from TCRdb's pipeline instead of the authors' own analysis. The data table for this sample lists some 130,000 distinct CDR3 sequences. Of the sample, about 0.62% falls within the top ten clones.

Broad study findings and their caveats: Because CXCR3 expression was partially decreased after cryopreservation, freshly isolated PBMCs were used for most assays. Comparably high repertoire diversity was found in both naive subsets, whereas much lower repertoire diversity was found in memory CD8+ T cells. Within the same donor, TRBV-TRBJ usage looked similar between naive CXCR3-negative and CXCR3-positive cells, but memory cells had distinct patterns. TRB CDR3s from CXCR3-positive naive cells showed higher hydrophobicity (lower Kidera factor 4), lower energy, and higher strength and volume indices than CXCR3-negative naive cells. Because surface CD5, which is linked to self-reactivity in mice, was comparable between the naive subsets, TCR interaction strength was also inferred from TRB CDR3 physicochemical properties.

About this clonotype itself: No cognate antigen has been identified for it.

Via the germline V gene (reference sequence), CDR1 is LGHDT and CDR2 YNNKEL. Including cysteine and phenylalanine, the CDR3 has 15 amino acids. Only the protein is available. The source of this sequence is a human donor in good health. Some clones in this sample may be carry-over from other donors' samples. Input material: naive CXCR3+ CD8+ T cells from blood. The sample's cell subset or site label, decoded: CD45RO-CCR7+CD27+CD95- naive CD8+ T cells expressing CXCR3 (TNR3+). The chain is encoded by TRBV3-1 joined to TRBJ2-3; with no DNA, the TCRdb D assignment of TRBD2 cannot be verified. The CDR3 region: CASSQEPTEGGTQYF.